A single T cell receptor beta chain is shown here with its context. Its target is unknown. Method: immunoSEQ multiplex PCR; TCRdb's copy keeps in-frame clones and lacks some. The profile shows fewer than 200,000 clones, under 90% of them singletons. This sample was taken from a study of cytotoxic CD8 clonotypes in ibrutinib-treated CLL. Study-wide findings and caveats: Rare overall, public clonotypes shrank or held steady under therapy. Progressing and sustained-remission patients had different sampling times. A rise in clonality was seen at ibrutinib response, and a fall back toward baseline was seen at progression.

There are 15 residues in the CDR3. The V gene lost 6 bases and the J gene lost 5 bases, with 19 bases spanning the gap. Germline lookup yields CDR1 MDHEN and CDR2 SYDVKM. Sequenced material: PBMCs, taken after 24 months of ibrutinib treatment. The chain joins TRBV28 to TRBJ1-2, with D possibly TRBD1 on 6 matching bases. This TCR came from a human donor with chronic lymphocytic leukemia. The CDR3 coding sequence is TGTGCCAGCAGAGAGGGGGGGCCCAAGGAGTATGGCTACACCTTC. Amino acids: CASREGGPKEYGYTF.